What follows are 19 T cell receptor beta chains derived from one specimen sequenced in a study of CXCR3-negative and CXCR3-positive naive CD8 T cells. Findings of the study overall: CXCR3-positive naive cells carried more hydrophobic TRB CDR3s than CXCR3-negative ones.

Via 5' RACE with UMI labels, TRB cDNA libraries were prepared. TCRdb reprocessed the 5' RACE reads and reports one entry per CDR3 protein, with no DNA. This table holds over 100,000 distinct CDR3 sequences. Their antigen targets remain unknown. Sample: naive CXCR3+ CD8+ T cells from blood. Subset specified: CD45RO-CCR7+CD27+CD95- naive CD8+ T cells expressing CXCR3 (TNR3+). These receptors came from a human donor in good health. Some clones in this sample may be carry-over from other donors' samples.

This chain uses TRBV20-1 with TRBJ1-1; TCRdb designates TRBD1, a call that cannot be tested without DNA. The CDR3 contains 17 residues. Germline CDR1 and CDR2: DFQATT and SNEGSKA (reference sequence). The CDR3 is CSANHWPYQGARAEAFF.

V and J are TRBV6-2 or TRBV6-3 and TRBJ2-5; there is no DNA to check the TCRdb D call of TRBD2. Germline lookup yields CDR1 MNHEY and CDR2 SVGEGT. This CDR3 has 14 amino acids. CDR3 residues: CASSYVGVQETQYF.

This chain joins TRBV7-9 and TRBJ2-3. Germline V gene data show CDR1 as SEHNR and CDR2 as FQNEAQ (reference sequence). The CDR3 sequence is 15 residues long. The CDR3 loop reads CASSLAYAETDTQYF.

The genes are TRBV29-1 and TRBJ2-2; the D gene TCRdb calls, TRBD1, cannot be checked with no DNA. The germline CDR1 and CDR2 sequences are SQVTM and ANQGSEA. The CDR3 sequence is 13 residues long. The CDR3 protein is CSVEVRGPGELFF.

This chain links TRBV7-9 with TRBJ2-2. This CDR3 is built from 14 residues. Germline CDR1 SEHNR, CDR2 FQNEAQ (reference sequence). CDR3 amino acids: CASSFAAGPGELFF.

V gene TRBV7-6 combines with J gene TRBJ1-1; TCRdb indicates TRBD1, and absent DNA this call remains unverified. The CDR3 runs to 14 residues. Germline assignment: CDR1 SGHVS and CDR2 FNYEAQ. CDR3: CASSLAPGGTEAFF.

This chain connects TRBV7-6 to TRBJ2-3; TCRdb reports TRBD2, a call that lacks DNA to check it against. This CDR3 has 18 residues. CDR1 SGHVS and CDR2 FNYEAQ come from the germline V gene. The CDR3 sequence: CASSSFGLAGAVGDTQYF.

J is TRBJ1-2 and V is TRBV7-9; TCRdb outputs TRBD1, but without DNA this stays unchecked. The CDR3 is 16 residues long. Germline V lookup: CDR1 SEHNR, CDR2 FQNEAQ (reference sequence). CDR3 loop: CASSYSGGEKAYGYTF. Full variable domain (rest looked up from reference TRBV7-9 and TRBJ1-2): DTGVSQNPRHKITKRGQNVTFRCDPISEHNRLYWYRQTLGQGPEFLTYFQNEAQLEKSRLLSDRFSAERPKGSFSTLEIQRTEQGDSAMYLCASSYSGGEKAYGYTFGSGTRLTVV.

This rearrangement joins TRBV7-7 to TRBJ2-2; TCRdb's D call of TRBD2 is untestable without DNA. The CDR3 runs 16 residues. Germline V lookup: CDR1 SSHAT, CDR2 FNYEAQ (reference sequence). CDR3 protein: CASSSTSGTNTGGLFF. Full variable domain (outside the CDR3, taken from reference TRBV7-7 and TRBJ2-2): GAGVSQSPRYKVTKRGQDVTLRCDPISSHATLYWYQQALGQGPEFLTYFNYEAQPDKSGLPSDRFSAERPEGSISTLTIQRTEQRDSAMYRCASSSTSGTNTGGLFFGEGSRLTVL.

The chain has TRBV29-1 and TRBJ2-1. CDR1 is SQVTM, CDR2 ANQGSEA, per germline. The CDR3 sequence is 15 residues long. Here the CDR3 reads CSVEAGTIIWGEQFF.

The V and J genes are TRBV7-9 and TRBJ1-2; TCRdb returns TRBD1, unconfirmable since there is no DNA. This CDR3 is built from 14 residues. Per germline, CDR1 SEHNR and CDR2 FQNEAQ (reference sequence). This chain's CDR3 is CASSKGTGNYGYTF.

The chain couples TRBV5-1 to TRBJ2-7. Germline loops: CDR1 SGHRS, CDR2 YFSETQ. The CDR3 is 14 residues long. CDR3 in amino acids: CASCLAYLTYEQYF.

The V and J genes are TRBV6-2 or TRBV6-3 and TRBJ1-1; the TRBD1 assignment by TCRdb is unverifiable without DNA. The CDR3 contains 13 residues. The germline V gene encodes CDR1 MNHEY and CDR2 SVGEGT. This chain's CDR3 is CASSPNEGAEAFF.

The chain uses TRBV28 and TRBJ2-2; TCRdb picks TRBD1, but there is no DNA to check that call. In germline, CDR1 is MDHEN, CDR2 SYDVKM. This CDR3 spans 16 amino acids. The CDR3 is CASSTDRGRNTGELFF.

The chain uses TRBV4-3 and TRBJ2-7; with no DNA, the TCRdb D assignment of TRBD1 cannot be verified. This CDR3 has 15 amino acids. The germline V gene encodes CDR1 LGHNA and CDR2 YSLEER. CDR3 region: CASSQDSGQGNEQYF.

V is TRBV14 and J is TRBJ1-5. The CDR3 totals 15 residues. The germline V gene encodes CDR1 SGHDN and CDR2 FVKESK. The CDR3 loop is CASSQGPDSNQPQHF.

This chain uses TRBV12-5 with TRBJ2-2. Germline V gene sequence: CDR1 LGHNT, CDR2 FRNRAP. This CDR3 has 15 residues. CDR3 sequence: CASGSGLPAVGELFF.

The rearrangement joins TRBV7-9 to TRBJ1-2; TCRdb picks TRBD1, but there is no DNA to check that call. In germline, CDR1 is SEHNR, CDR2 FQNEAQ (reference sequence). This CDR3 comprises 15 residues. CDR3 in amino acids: CASSLGTGGGYGYTF.

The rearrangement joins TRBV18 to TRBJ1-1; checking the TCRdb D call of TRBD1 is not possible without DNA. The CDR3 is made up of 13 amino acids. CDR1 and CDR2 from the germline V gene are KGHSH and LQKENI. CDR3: CASSLGQGEAAFF.